These 6 T cell receptor beta chains were all obtained from the same sample, sequenced in a study of long-term antiretroviral therapy in people with HIV (dated by TCRdb to between 2021 and 2022). Sequencing of the TRB variable region was done with the immunoSEQ hsTCRB v3.0 assay at survey level resolution. TCRdb limited this immuneACCESS table to in-frame rearrangements with V and J called. A share of clones is missing; checked studies link under half to unresolved V genes, and the rest is unexplained. The sample table shows 20,000 to 25,000 clones, and over 60% are seen once. The ten largest account for around 15% of the sample. The starting material was unsorted PBMCs, obtained 2.9 years after starting antiretroviral therapy. Receptor source: a young woman with HIV.

The chain has TRBV29-1 and TRBJ1-2; no reliable D call. The CDR3 is 11 residues long. V was shortened by 4 bases and J by 4 bases, with 7 bases between the two germline ends. The germline V gene has CDR1 SQVTM and CDR2 ANQGSEA. The DNA of the CDR3 is TGCAGCGTTGCGGCCTCCTATGGCTACACCTTC. It specifies CSVAASYGYTF.

The rearrangement joins TRBV9 to TRBJ2-3; D perhaps matches TRBD1 (6 bases). The V gene lost 3 bases and the J gene lost 4 bases, with 15 bases spanning the gap. Germline assignment: CDR1 SGDLS and CDR2 YYNGEE. The CDR3 spans 15 residues. The DNA of the CDR3 is TGTGCCAGCAGCGGGGACAAAAATTTGGCAGATACGCAGTATTTT. This gives the protein CASSGDKNLADTQYF.

V is TRBV30 and J is TRBJ1-2, with 7 bases matching TRBD1. The CDR3 totals 14 residues. V dropped 0 bases and J dropped 8; count of bases not matched to a gene: 9. Germline V CDR1 and CDR2: GTSNPN, SVGIG (reference sequence). For the CDR3, the DNA is TGTGCCTGGAGTGTACGGGGTCAGGGGGACGGCTACACCTTC. Its protein is CAWSVRGQGDGYTF.

The V and J genes are TRBV6-5 and TRBJ1-2, with a possible D match to TRBD1 (5 bases). The CDR3 spans 15 residues. V lost 2 bases, J lost 4 bases, and 14 bases lay in between. In germline, CDR1 is MNHEY, CDR2 SVGAGI. The CDR3 region is CASSYTPGVGYGYTF. The CDR3 DNA reads TGTGCCAGCAGTTACACCCCGGGGGTGGGCTATGGCTACACCTTC.

The genes are TRBV2 and TRBJ1-1; D is uncertain. This CDR3 region has 12 residues. Germline V gene data show CDR1 as SNHLY and CDR2 as FYNNEI. Trimming removed 4 bases from V and 7 bases from J, with 10 bases in between. DNA for the CDR3: TGTGCCAGCAGTGTACAAGGGAATGAAGCTTTCTTT. Its translation: CASSVQGNEAFF.

This clone was recorded a few times. The chain carries TRBV5-1 and TRBJ2-2, with a weak D call TRBD2 (6 bases). This CDR3 region has 16 residues. CDR1 and CDR2 (germline): SGHRS, YFSETQ. V gave up 4 bases and J gave up 5 bases, with 18 bases separating them. The CDR3 loop is CASSPSLGGGTGELFF. CDR3 DNA: TGCGCCAGCAGCCCGTCACTTGGGGGAGGTACCGGGGAGCTGTTTTTT.